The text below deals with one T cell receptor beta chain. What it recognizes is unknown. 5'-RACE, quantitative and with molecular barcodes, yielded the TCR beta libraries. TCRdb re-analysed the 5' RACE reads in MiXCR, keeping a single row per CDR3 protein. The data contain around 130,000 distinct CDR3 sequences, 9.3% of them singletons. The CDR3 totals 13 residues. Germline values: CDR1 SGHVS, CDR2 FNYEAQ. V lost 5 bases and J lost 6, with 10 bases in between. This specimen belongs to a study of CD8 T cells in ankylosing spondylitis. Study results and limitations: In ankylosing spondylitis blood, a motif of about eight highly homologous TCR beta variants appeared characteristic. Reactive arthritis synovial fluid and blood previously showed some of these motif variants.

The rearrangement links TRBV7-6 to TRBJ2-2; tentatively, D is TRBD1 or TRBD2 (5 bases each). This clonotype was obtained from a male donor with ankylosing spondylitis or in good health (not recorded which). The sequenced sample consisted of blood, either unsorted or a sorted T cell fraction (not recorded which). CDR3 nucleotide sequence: TGTGCCAGCAGCCTAGGGACGGCCGGGGAGCTGTTTTTT. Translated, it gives CASSLGTAGELFF. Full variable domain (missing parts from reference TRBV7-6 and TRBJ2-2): GAGVSQSPRYKVTKRGQDVALRCDPISGHVSLYWYRQALGQGPEFLTYFNYEAQQDKSGLPNDRFSAERPEGSISTLTIQRTEQRDSAMYRCASSLGTAGELFFGEGSRLTVL.